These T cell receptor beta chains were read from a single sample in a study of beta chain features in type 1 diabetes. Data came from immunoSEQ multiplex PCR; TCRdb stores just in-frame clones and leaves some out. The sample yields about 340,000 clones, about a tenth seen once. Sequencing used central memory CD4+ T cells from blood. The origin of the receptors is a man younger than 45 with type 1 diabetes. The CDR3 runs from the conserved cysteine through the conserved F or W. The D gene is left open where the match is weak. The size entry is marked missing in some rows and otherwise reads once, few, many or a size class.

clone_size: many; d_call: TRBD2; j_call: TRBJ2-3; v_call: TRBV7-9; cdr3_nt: TGTGCCAGCAGCTTAGCTCTTAGCGGGTACACAGATACGCAGTATTTT; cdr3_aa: CASSLALSGYTDTQYF
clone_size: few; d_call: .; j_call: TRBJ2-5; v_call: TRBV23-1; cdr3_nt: TGCGCCAGCAGTCAAGTCGGAAGCGATTATCAAGAGACCCAGTACTTC; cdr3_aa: CASSQVGSDYQETQYF
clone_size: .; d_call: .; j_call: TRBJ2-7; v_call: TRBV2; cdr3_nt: TGTGCCAGCAGTCCTCGGCGGTGGGGGGGCGACGAGCAGTACTTC; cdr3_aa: CASSPRRWGGDEQYF
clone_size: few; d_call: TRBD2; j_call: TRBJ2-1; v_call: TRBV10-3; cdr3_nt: TGTGCCACCCTAGCGGGGGGCGTCAATGAGCAGTTCTTC; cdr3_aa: CATLAGGVNEQFF
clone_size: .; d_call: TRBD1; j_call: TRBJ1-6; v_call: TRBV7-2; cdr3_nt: TGTGCCAGCAGCTTTACAGGGGGCTCCTATAATTCACCCCTCCACTTT; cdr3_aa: CASSFTGGSYNSPLHF
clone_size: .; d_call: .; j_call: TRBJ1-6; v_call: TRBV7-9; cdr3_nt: TGTGCCAGCAGCTTGGGCCAGCCTCCAAATTCACCCCTCCACTTT; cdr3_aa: CASSLGQPPNSPLHF
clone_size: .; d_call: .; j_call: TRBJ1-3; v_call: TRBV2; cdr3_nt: TGTGCCAGCAGCGAGTACTCTGGAAACACCATATATTTT; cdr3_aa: CASSEYSGNTIYF
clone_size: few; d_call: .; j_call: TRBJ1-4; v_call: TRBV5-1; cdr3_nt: TGCGCCAGCAGCTCAAGCGAGGAAAAACTGTTTTTT; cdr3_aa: CASSSSEEKLFF
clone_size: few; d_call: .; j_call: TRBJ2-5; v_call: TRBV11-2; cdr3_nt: TGTGCCAGCAGCTTTTTAATGGAGACCCAGTACTTC; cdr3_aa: CASSFLMETQYF
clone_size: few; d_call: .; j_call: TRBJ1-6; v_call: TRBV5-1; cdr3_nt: TGCGCCAGCAGCTTGGGGACAGATAATTCACCCCTCCACTTT; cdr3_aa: CASSLGTDNSPLHF
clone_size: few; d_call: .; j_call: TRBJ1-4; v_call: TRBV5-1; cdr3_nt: TGCGCCAGCAGCTTGGCCTCGCCAAGGGGCAACGAAAAACTGTTTTTT; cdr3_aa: CASSLASPRGNEKLFF
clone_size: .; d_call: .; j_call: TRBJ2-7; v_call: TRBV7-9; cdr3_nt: TGTGCCAGCAGCCTTGACCACGAGCAGTACTTC; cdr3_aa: CASSLDHEQYF
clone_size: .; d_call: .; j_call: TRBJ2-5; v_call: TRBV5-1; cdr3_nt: TGCGCCAGCAGCCTGGACACGGGGATTCAAGAGACCCAGTACTTC; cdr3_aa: CASSLDTGIQETQYF
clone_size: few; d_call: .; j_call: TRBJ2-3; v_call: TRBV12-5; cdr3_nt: TGTGCTAGTGGTTTGGTCCTAGGAACAGATACGCAGTATTTT; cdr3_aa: CASGLVLGTDTQYF
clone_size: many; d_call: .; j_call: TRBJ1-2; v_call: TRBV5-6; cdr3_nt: TGTGCCAGCAGCTCCGGGACGTCTGGCTACACCTTC; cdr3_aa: CASSSGTSGYTF
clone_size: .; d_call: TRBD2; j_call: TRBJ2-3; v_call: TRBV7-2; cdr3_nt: TGTGCCAGCAGCTTAGTAGGACTAGCGGTTAGCACAGATACGCAGTATTTT; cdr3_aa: CASSLVGLAVSTDTQYF
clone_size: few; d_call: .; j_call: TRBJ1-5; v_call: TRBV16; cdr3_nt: TGTGCCAGCAGCCAGGACGCCGGGCGCAATCAGCCCCAGCATTTT; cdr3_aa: CASSQDAGRNQPQHF
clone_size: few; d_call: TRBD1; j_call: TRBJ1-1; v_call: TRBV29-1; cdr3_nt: TGCAGCGGACAGGGGAACACTGAAGCTTTCTTT; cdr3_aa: CSGQGNTEAFF
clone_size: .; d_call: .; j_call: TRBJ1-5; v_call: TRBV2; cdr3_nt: TGTGCCAGTAAAGGCGGGGATCAGCCCCAGCATTTT; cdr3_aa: CASKGGDQPQHF
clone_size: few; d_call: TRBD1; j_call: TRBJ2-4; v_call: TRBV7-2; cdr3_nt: TGTGCCAGCAGCTTAGTATCTGGACAGGAAAACATCCAGTACTTC; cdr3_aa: CASSLVSGQENIQYF
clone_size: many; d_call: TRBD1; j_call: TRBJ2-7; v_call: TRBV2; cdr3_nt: TGTGCCAGCAGTGGGACAGGGGACGAGCAGTACTTC; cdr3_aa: CASSGTGDEQYF
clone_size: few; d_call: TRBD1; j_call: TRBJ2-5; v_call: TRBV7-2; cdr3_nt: TGTGCCAGCAGCCCGAGTGACAGGGGAGAGACCCAGTACTTC; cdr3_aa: CASSPSDRGETQYF
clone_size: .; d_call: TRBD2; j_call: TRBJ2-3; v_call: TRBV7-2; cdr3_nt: TGTGCCAGCAGCTCGGGACTAGGTGACACAGATACGCAGTATTTT; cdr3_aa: CASSSGLGDTDTQYF
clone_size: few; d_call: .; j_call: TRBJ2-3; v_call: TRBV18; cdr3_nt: TGTGCCAGCTCACCAGGGGCGGGAAACACAGATACGCAGTATTTT; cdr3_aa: CASSPGAGNTDTQYF
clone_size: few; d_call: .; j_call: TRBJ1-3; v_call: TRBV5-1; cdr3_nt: TGCGCCAGCAGCTTCACGGCGGGGGCCGGCAACACCATATATTTT; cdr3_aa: CASSFTAGAGNTIYF
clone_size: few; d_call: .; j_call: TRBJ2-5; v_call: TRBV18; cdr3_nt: TGTGCCAGCTCACTACAAGAGACCCAGTACTTC; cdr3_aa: CASSLQETQYF